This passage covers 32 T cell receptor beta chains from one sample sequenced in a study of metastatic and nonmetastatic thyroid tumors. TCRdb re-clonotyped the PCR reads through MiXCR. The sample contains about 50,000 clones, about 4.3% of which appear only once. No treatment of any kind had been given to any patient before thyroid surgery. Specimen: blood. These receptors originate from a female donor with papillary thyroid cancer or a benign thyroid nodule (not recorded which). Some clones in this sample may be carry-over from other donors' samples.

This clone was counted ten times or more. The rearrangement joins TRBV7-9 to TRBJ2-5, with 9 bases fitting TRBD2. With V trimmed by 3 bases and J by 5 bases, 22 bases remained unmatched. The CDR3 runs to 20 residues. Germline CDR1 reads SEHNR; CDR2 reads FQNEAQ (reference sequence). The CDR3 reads CASSFLKGASYSGSGETQYF. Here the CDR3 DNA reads TGTGCCAGCAGCTTCCTAAAGGGGGCCTCGTATAGCGGGAGTGGGGAGACCCAGTACTTC.

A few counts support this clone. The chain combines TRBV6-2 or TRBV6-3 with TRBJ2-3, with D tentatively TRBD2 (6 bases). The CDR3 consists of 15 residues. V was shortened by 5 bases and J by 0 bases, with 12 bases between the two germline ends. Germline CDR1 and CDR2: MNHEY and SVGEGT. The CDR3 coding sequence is TGTGCCAGCAGTAATGCGGGACCCAGCACAGATACGCAGTATTTT. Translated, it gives CASSNAGPSTDTQYF.

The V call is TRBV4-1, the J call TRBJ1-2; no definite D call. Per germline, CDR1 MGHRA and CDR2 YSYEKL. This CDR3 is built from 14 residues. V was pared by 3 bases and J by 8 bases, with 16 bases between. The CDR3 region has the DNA TGCGCCAGCAGCCACCTGGTCGGTGGTCGGGGCTACACCTTC. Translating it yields CASSHLVGGRGYTF.

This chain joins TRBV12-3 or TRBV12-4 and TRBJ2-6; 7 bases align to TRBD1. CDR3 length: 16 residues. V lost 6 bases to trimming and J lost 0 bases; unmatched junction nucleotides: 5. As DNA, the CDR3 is TGTGCCAGCAGACGACAGGGCCCCTCTGGGGCCAACGTCCTGACTTTC. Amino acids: CASRRQGPSGANVLTF.

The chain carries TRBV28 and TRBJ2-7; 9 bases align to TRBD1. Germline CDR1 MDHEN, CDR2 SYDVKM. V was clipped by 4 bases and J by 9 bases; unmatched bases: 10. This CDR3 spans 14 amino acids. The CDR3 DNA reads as TGTGCCAGCAGTTCCGGGACAGGGCGCCTCGCGCAGTACTTC. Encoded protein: CASSSGTGRLAQYF.

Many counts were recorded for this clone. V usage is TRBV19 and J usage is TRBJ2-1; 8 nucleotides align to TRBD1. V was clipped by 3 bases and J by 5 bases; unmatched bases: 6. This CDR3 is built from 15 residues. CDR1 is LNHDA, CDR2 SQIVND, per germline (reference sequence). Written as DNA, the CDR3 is TGTGCCAGTAGTATTAGACAGGGGTCTCACAATGAGCAGTTCTTC. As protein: CASSIRQGSHNEQFF.

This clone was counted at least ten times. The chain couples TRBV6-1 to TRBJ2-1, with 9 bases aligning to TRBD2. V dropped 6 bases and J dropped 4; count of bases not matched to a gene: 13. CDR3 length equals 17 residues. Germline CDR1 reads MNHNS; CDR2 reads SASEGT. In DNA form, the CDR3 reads TGTGCCAGCAGGAGGGAAACGCTAGCGGGGATTTACAATGAGCAGTTCTTC. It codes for CASRRETLAGIYNEQFF.

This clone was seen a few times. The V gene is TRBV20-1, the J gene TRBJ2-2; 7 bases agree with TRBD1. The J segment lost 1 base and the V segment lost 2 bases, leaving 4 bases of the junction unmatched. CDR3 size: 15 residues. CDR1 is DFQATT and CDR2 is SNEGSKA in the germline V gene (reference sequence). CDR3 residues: CSARRDRVNTGELFF. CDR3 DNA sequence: TGCAGTGCTAGACGCGACAGGGTGAACACCGGGGAGCTGTTTTTT.

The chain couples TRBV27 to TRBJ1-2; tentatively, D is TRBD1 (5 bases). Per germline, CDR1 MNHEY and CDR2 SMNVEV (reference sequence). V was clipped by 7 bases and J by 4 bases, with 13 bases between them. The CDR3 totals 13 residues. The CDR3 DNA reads TGTGCCAGCATGAAAGGGGCAGGCTATGGCTACACCTTC. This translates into CASMKGAGYGYTF.

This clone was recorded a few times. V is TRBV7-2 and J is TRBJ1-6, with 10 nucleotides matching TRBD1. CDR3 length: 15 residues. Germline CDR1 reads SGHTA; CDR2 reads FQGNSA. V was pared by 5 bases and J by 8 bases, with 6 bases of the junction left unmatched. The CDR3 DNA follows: TGTGCCAGCAGCCCGACAGGGGGCCTCGATTCACCCCTCCACTTT. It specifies CASSPTGGLDSPLHF. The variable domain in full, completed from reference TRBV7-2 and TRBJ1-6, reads GAGVSQSPSNKVTEKGKDVELRCDPISGHTALYWYRQSLGQGLEFLIYFQGNSAPDKSGLPSDRFSAERTGGSVSTLTIQRTQQEDSAVYLCASSPTGGLDSPLHFGNGTRLTVT.

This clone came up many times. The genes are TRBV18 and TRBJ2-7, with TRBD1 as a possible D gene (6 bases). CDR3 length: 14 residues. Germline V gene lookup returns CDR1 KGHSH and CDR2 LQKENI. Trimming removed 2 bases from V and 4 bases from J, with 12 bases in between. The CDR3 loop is CASSPITGKYEQYF. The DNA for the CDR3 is TGTGCCAGCTCACCAATTACAGGGAAGTACGAGCAGTACTTC.

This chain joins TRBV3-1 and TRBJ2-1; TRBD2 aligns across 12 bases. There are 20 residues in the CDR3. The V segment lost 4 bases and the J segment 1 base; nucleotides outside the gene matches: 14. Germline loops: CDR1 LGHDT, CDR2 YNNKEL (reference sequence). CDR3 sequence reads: CASSPQESSGRAISYNEQFF. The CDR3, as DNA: TGTGCCAGCAGCCCTCAAGAGTCTAGCGGGAGGGCCATTTCCTACAATGAGCAGTTCTTC.

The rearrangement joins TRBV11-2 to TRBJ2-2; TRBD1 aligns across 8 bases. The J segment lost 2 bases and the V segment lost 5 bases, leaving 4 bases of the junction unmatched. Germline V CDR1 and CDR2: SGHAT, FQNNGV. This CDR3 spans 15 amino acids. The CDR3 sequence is CASSRDRGNTGELFF. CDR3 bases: TGTGCCAGCAGCCGCGACAGGGGAAACACCGGGGAGCTGTTTTTT.

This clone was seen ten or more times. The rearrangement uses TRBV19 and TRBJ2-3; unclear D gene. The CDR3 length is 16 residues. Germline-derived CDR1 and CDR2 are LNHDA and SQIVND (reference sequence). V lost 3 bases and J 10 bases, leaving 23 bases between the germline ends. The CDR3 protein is CASSIPPPPSHIAQYF. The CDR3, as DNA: TGTGCCAGTAGTATCCCGCCCCCCCCATCGCACATCGCGCAGTATTTT. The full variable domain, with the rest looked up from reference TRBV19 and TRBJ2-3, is DGGITQSPKYLFRKEGQNVTLSCEQNLNHDAMYWYRQDPGQGLRLIYYSQIVNDFQKGDIAEGYSVSREKKESFPLTVTSAQKNPTAFYLCASSIPPPPSHIAQYFGPGTRLTVL.

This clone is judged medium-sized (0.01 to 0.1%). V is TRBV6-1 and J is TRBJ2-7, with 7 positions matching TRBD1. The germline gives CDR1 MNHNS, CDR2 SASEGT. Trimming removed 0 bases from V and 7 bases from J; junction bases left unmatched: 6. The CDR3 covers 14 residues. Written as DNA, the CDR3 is TGTGCCAGCAGTGAAGCGACGGCAGGGGGTGAGCAGTACTTC. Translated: CASSEATAGGEQYF.

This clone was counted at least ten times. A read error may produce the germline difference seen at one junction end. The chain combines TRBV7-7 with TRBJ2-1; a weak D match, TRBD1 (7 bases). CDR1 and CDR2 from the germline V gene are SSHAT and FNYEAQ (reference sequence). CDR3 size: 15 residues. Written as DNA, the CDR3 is TGTGCTAGCAGCCTGGGGGGACAGACCAACAATGAGCAGTTCTTC. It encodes CASSLGGQTNNEQFF.

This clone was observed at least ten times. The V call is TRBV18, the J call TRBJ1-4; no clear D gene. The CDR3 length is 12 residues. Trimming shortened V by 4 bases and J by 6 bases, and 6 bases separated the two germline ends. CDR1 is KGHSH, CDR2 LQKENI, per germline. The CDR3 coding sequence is TGTGCCAGCTCACGAAATGATGAAAAACTGTTTTTT. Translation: CASSRNDEKLFF.

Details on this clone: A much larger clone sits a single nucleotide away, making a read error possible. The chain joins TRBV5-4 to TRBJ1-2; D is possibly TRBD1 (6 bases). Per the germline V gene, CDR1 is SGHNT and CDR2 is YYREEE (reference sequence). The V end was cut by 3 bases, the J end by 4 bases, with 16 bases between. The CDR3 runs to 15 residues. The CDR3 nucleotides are TGTGCCAGCAGCTCCGCGGGGAGACAGGTCTATGGCTACACCTTC. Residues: CASSSAGRQVYGYTF.

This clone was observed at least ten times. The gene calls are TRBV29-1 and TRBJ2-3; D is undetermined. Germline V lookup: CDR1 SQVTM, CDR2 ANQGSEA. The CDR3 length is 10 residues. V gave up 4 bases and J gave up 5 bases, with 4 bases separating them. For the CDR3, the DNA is TGCAGCGTTGTTGGAGATACGCAGTATTTT. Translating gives CSVVGDTQYF.

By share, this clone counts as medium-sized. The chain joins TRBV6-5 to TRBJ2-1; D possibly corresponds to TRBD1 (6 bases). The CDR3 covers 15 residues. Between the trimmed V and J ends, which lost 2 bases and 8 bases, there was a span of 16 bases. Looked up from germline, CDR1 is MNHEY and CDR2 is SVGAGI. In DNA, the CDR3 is TGTGCCAGCAGTTACAGGGCAGGGGATTCGGATGAGCAGTTCTTC. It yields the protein CASSYRAGDSDEQFF.

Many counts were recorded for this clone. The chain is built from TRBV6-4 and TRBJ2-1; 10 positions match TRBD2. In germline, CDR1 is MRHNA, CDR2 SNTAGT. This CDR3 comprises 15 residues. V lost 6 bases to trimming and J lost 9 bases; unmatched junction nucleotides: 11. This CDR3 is CASSLASGSLSEQFF. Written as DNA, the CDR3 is TGTGCCAGCAGCCTGGCTAGCGGGAGCTTGAGTGAGCAGTTCTTC.

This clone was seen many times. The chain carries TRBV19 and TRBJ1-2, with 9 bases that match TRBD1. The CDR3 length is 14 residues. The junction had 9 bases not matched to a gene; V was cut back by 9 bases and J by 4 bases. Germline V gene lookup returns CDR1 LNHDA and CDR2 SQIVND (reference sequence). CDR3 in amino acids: CASQTGGPPYGYTF. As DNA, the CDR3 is TGTGCCAGCCAGACAGGGGGGCCGCCCTATGGCTACACCTTC.

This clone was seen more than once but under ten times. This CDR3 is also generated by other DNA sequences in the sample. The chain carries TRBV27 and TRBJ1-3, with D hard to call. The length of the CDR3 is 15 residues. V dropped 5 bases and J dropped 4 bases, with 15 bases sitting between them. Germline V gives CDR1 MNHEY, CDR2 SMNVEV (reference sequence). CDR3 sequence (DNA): TGTGCCAGCAGTCCTCAGCATGCTAGGGGAAACACCATATATTTT. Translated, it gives CASSPQHARGNTIYF.

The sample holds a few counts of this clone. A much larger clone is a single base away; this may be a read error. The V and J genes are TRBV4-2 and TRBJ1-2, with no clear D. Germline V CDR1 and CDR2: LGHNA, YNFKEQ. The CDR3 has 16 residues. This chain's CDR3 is CACSQELDGSNYGYTF. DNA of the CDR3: TGTGCCTGCAGCCAAGAATTGGACGGATCTAACTATGGCTACACCTTC.

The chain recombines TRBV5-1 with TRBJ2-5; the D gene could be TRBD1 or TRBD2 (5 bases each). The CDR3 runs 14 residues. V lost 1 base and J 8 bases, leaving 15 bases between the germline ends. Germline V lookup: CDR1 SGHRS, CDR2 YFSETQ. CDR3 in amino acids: CASSLPPGADTQYF. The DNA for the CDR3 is TGCGCCAGCAGCTTGCCCCCCGGGGCAGATACCCAGTACTTC.

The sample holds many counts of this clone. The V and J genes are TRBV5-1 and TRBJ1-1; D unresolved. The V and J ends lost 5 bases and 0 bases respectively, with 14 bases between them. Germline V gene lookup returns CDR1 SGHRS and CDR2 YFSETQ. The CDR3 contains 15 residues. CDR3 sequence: CASRNGQLMNTEAFF. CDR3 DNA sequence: TGCGCCAGCAGGAATGGTCAGCTTATGAACACTGAAGCTTTCTTT.

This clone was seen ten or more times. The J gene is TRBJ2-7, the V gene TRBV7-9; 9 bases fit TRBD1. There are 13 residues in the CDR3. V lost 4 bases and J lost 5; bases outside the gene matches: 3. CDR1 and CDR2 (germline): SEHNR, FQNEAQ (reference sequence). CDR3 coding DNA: TGTGCCAGCAGCTCGAGGACAGGGGACGAGCAGTACTTC. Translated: CASSSRTGDEQYF. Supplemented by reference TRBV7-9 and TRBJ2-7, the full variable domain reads DTGVSQNPRHKITKRGQNVTFRCDPISEHNRLYWYRQTLGQGPEFLTYFQNEAQLEKSRLLSDRFSAERPKGSFSTLEIQRTEQGDSAMYLCASSSRTGDEQYFGPGTRLTVT.

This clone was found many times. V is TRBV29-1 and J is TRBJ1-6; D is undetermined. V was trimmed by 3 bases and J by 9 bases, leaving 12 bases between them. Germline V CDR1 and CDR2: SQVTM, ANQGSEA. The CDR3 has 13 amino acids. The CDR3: CSVEVSAGSPLHF. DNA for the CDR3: TGCAGCGTTGAGGTATCAGCAGGTTCACCCCTCCACTTT.

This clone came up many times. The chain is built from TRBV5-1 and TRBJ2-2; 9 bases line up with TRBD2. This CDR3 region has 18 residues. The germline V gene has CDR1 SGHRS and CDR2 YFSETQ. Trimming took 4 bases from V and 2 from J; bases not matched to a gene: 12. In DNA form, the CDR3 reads TGCGCCAGCAGCACGGGACTAGCCAATACCCTTAACACCGGGGAGCTGTTTTTT. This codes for CASSTGLANTLNTGELFF.

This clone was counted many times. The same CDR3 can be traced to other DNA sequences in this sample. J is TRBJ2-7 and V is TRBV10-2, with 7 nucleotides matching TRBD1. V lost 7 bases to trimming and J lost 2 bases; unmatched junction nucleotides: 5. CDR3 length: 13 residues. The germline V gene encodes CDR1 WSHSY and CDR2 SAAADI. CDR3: CASMAGGTYEQYF. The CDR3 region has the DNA TGCGCCAGCATGGCAGGGGGTACCTACGAGCAGTACTTC.

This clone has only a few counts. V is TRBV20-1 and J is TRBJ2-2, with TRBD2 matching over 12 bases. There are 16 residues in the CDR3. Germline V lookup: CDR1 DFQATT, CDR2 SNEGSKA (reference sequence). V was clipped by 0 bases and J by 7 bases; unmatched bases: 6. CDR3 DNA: TGCAGTGCTAGAGATGCTAGCGGGAGGGACGTCGGGGAGCTGTTTTTT. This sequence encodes CSARDASGRDVGELFF.

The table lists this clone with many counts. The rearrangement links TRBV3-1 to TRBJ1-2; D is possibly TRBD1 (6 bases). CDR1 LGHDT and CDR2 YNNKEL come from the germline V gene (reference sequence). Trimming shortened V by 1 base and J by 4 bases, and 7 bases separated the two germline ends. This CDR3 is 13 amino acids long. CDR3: CASSQGGGYGYTF. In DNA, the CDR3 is TGTGCCAGCAGCCAAGGAGGGGGCTATGGCTACACCTTC.